The rows below give T cell receptor beta chains drawn from one sample of a study of blood T cell repertoires in COVID-19. Generated by immunoSEQ multiplex PCR, the TCRdb table keeps only in-frame clones and is missing some. The sample carries about 400,000 clones, just under 90% recorded once. Sequencing input: PBMCs or T cells enriched from blood (not recorded which). The receptors derive from a woman aged 45-65 years who had recovered from COVID-19. Both conserved end residues are part of each CDR3. Rows may omit the clone size; those that give it use once, few, many or a size class.

j_call: TRBJ1-2
v_call: TRBV10-3
clone_size: NA
cdr3_aa: CAISDQVGGLNYGYTF

j_call: TRBJ1-2
v_call: TRBV2
clone_size: NA
cdr3_aa: CASSDWTADTF

j_call: TRBJ2-5
v_call: TRBV5-4
clone_size: NA
cdr3_aa: CASSWGGLNMETQYF

j_call: TRBJ2-7
v_call: TRBV6-5
clone_size: NA
cdr3_aa: CASREGTGGGYEQYF

j_call: TRBJ2-1
v_call: TRBV11-3
clone_size: NA
cdr3_aa: CASSAGLNEQFF

j_call: TRBJ2-7
v_call: TRBV12-5
clone_size: NA
cdr3_aa: CASGDTGWEQYF

j_call: TRBJ2-1
v_call: TRBV7-2
clone_size: NA
cdr3_aa: CASSPATGSSYNEQFF

j_call: TRBJ1-1
v_call: TRBV27
clone_size: NA
cdr3_aa: CASSFGPAAFF

j_call: TRBJ2-1
v_call: TRBV7-9
clone_size: NA
cdr3_aa: CASSCLAGAYNEQFF

j_call: TRBJ1-4
v_call: TRBV2
clone_size: NA
cdr3_aa: CASRTRDRGETNEKLFF

j_call: TRBJ2-7
v_call: TRBV5-1
clone_size: NA
cdr3_aa: CASSPRTAGPYEQYF

j_call: TRBJ2-1
v_call: TRBV9
clone_size: NA
cdr3_aa: CASSVGGWLNNEQFF

j_call: TRBJ2-2
v_call: TRBV19
clone_size: few
cdr3_aa: CASRWGRNTGELFF

j_call: TRBJ1-3
v_call: TRBV11-3
clone_size: NA
cdr3_aa: CASSRETGMVGNTIYF

j_call: TRBJ1-1
v_call: TRBV7-9
clone_size: NA
cdr3_aa: CASSRKRTGNTEAFF

j_call: TRBJ2-2
v_call: TRBV11-1
clone_size: NA
cdr3_aa: CASEQGADSTGELFF

j_call: TRBJ1-5
v_call: TRBV7-2
clone_size: NA
cdr3_aa: CASSSQGGAQPQHF

j_call: TRBJ1-2
v_call: TRBV28
clone_size: NA
cdr3_aa: CASSRENNYGYTF

j_call: TRBJ1-1
v_call: TRBV4-2
clone_size: NA
cdr3_aa: CASSQDQDRKAFF

j_call: TRBJ2-7
v_call: TRBV10-3
clone_size: NA
cdr3_aa: CAISFTSGGSYEQYF

j_call: TRBJ2-1
v_call: TRBV5-8
clone_size: NA
cdr3_aa: CASSFRDNSYNEQFF

j_call: TRBJ2-7
v_call: TRBV7-9
clone_size: NA
cdr3_aa: CASSLEGVHRDRENYEQYF

j_call: TRBJ2-7
v_call: TRBV7-9
clone_size: NA
cdr3_aa: CASSLSDRVGYEQYF

j_call: TRBJ1-1
v_call: TRBV30
clone_size: NA
cdr3_aa: CAWSEPLRLMNTEAFF

j_call: TRBJ1-5
v_call: TRBV29-1
clone_size: NA
cdr3_aa: CSVRQGSAAQPQHF

j_call: TRBJ1-1
v_call: TRBV4-3
clone_size: NA
cdr3_aa: CASSLDRAEAFF

j_call: TRBJ1-2
v_call: TRBV7-8
clone_size: many
cdr3_aa: CASSFQGQNYGYTF

j_call: TRBJ1-1
v_call: TRBV7-9
clone_size: NA
cdr3_aa: CASSLQEANTEAFF

j_call: TRBJ1-3
v_call: TRBV7-9
clone_size: few
cdr3_aa: CASSPRGGENSGNTIYF

j_call: TRBJ1-1
v_call: TRBV6-6
clone_size: NA
cdr3_aa: CASSHRDGTEAFF

j_call: TRBJ1-5
v_call: TRBV4-3
clone_size: NA
cdr3_aa: CASSQAYREQPQHF

j_call: TRBJ1-2
v_call: TRBV7-2
clone_size: once
cdr3_aa: CASSLPGTGGYGYTF

j_call: TRBJ1-1
v_call: TRBV4-2
clone_size: NA
cdr3_aa: CASSQDRLNTEAFF

j_call: TRBJ2-5
v_call: TRBV6-1
clone_size: few
cdr3_aa: CASSEGLEGGETQYF

j_call: TRBJ1-1
v_call: TRBV7-2
clone_size: NA
cdr3_aa: CASSLKVRTEAFF

j_call: TRBJ2-2
v_call: TRBV23-1
clone_size: few
cdr3_aa: CASSQTLATGELFF

j_call: TRBJ1-1
v_call: TRBV6-2/TRBV6-3
clone_size: NA
cdr3_aa: CASSDLRGEGTEAFF

j_call: TRBJ1-2
v_call: TRBV30
clone_size: NA
cdr3_aa: CAWSVGTGDNGYTF

j_call: TRBJ1-2
v_call: TRBV7-9
clone_size: NA
cdr3_aa: CASSYEALYGYTF

j_call: TRBJ1-3
v_call: TRBV2
clone_size: NA
cdr3_aa: CASSGQGSSGNTIYF

j_call: TRBJ1-2
v_call: TRBV2
clone_size: NA
cdr3_aa: CASSEQGYGYTF

j_call: TRBJ2-3
v_call: TRBV28
clone_size: NA
cdr3_aa: CASSPLDFVSTDTQYF

j_call: TRBJ1-1
v_call: TRBV6-5
clone_size: NA
cdr3_aa: CASSYSKGGIEAFF